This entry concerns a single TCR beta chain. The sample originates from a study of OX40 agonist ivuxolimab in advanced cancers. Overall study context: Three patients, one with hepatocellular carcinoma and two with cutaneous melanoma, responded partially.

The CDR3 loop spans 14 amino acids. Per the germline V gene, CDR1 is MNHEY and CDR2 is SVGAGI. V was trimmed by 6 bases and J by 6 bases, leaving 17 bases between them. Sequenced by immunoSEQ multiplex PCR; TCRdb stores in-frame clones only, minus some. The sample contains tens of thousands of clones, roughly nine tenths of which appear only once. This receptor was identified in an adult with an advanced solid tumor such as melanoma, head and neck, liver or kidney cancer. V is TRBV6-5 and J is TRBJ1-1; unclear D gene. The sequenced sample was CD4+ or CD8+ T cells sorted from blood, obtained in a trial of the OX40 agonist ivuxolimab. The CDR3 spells CASRNGRIGAEAFF. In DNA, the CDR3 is TGTGCCAGCAGAAACGGACGTATTGGAGCTGAAGCTTTCTTT.